This T cell receptor (beta chain) was profiled in a study of regulatory T cells in long-lasting Graves disease. Overall study results and limits: Examination was confined to peripheral blood, excluding thyroid tissue.

TCR beta libraries were built with iRepertoire HTBI primers and Arm-PCR of CDR3 regions. In the authors' workflow: Analysis of the samples identified approximately 63 TRBV and 13 to 15 TRBJ segments. MiXCR, run by TCRdb on the multiplex PCR reads, gives a single entry per CDR3 protein. TCRdb, not the authors, supplied the V and J calls. The top ten clones hold roughly 40% of a sample with 500,000 to 700,000 distinct CDR3 sequences, approximately 31% of them seen once. Time point described: persistent/refractory GD, antithyroid drugs over 5 years with positive TRAb. Construction of the TCR library relied on RNA isolated from PBMCs. This clonotype was recorded a few times. Its specificity is not known. This CDR3 has 16 residues. Germline lookup yields CDR1 SGHKS and CDR2 YYEKEE (reference sequence). V dropped 0 bases and J dropped 11 bases, with 23 bases sitting between them.

The source was peripheral blood mononuclear cells (PBMCs), collected when the disease was refractory, from a patient treated with antithyroid drugs. The chain joins TRBV5-5 to TRBJ1-1, with a tentative D call TRBD1 (5 bases). This TCR derives from a female donor with Graves disease. Here the CDR3 reads CASSLGGKPGPLRAFF. The CDR3 DNA follows: TGTGCCAGCAGCTTGGGGGGTAAACCGGGACCGCTACGCGCTTTCTTT.